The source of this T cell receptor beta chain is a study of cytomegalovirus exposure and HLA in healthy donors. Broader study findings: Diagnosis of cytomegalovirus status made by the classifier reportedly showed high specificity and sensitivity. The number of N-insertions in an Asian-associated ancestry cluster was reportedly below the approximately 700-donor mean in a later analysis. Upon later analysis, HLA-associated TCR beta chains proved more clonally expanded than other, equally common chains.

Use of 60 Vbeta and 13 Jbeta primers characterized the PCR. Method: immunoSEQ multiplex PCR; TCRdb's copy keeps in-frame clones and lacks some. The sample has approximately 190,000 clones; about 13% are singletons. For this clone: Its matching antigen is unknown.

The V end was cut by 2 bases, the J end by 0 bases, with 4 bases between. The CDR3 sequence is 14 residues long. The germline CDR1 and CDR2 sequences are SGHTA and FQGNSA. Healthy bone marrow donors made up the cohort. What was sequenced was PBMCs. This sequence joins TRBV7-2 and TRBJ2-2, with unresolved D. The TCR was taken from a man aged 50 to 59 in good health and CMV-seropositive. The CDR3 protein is CASSLLANTGELFF. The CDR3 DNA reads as TGTGCCAGCAGCTTACTTGCGAACACCGGGGAGCTGTTTTTT.